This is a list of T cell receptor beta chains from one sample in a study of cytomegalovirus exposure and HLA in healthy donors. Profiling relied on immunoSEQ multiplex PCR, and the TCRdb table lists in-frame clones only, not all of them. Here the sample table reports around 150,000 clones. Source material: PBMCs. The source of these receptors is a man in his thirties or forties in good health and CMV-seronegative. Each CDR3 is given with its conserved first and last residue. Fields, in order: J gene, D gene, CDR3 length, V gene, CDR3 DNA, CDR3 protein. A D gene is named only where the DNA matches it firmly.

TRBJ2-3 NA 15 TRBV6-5 TGTGCCAGCAGTTACTCCCCAAATCAGGCAGATACGCAGTATTTT CASSYSPNQADTQYF
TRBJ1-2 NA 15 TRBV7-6 TGTGCCAGCAGCCCGGAAGCGGGATGGGGCTATGGCTACACCTTC CASSPEAGWGYGYTF
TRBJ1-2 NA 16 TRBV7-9 TGTGCCAGCAGCCGCGCCTTAACAGGGCCTGGTACTGGCTACACCTTC CASSRALTGPGTGYTF
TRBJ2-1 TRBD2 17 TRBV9 TGTGCCAGCAGCGTGGCGGTGGGGCTAGCGGGGAACAATGAGCAGTTCTTC CASSVAVGLAGNNEQFF
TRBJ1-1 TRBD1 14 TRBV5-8 TGTGCCAGTCGTTCCGGGACAGGGGGATTGGAGGCTTTCTTT CASRSGTGGLEAFF
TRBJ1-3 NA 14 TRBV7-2 TGTGCCAGCAGCTTCAGTACCTCTGGAAACACCATATATTTT CASSFSTSGNTIYF
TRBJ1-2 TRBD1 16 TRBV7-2 TGTGCCAGCAGCCCTACGACAGGGGGCGCCGACTATGGCTACACCTTC CASSPTTGGADYGYTF
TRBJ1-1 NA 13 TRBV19 TGTGCTTCTCGGAGGGGGGGTAACACTGAAGCTTTCTTT CASRRGGNTEAFF
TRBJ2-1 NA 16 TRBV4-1 TGCGCCAGCAGCCAAAGTGAGGGGGAACCTTACAATGAGCAGTTCTTC CASSQSEGEPYNEQFF
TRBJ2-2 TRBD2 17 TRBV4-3 TGCGCCAGCAGCCAAGGGTACTTAGCGGGAGGGGTCGGGGAGCTGTTTTTT CASSQGYLAGGVGELFF
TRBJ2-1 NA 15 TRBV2 TGTGCCAGCAGCCTAGCGCGACCCGGGGACAATGAGCAGTTCTTC CASSLARPGDNEQFF
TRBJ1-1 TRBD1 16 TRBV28 TGTGCCAGCAGTTCCCGACCGGGACAGGGGGACACTGAAGCTTTCTTT CASSSRPGQGDTEAFF
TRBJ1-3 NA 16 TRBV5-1 TGCGCCAGCAGCTTAGAGAGGAGTTATTCTGGAAACACCATATATTTT CASSLERSYSGNTIYF
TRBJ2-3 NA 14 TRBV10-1 TGCGCCACCCTTCCCTCCCCAAAGCCAGATACGCAGTATTTT CATLPSPKPDTQYF
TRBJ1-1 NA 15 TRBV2 TGTGCCAGCAGTGAAAGGGAGATACTCAACACTGAAGCTTTCTTT CASSEREILNTEAFF
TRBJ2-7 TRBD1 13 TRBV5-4 TGTGCCAGCAGCATAAGGGACAGCTACGAGCAGTACTTC CASSIRDSYEQYF
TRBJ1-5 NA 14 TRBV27 TGTGCCAGCCATAGCCGCGGAGACAATCAGCCCCAGCATTTT CASHSRGDNQPQHF
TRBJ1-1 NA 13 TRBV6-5 TGTGCCAGCACCTCGACAGACAACACTGAAGCTTTCTTT CASTSTDNTEAFF
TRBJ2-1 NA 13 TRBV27 TGTGCCAGCAGTTTAAGCGCCTACAATGAGCAGTTCTTC CASSLSAYNEQFF
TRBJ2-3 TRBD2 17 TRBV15 TGTGCCACCAGCAGAGACCTAGCGGTAAGGGGCACAGATACGCAGTATTTT CATSRDLAVRGTDTQYF
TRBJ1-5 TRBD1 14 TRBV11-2 TGTGCCAGCAGCTCTGAGGACAGGGGACAGCCCCAGCATTTT CASSSEDRGQPQHF
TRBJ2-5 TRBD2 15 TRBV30 TGTGCCTGGAAGGTTGCGGGAGGAGTCCAAGAGACCCAGTACTTC CAWKVAGGVQETQYF
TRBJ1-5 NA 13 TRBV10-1 TGCGCCAGCAGTCAGGGAATGGGACAGCCCCAGCATTTT CASSQGMGQPQHF
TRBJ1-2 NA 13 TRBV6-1 TGTGCCAGCAGTGATACAGGGCCCTATGGCTACACCTTC CASSDTGPYGYTF
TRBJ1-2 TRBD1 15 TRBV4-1 TGCGCCAGCAGCCCAAACAGGGGGCAGGGCTATGGCTACACCTTC CASSPNRGQGYGYTF
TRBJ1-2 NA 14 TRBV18 TGTGCCAGCTCACAATCCATAGGGGGTTTGGGCTACACCTTC CASSQSIGGLGYTF
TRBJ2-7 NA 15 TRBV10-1 TGCGCCAGCAGTGACCCTTCGACAGGACACTACGAGCAGTACTTC CASSDPSTGHYEQYF
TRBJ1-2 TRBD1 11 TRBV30 TGTGCCTGGGGACAGGGGGATGGCTACACCTTC CAWGQGDGYTF
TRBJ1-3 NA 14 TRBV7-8 TGTGCCAGCAGCCGGACAGTCTCTGGAAACACCATATATTTT CASSRTVSGNTIYF
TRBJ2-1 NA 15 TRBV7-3 TGTGCCAGCAGCTTAACGGGCGGGACCTACAATGAGCAGTTCTTC CASSLTGGTYNEQFF
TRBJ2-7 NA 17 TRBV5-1 TGCGCCAGCAGCTTGGGTAGCGGAGGACCACCTCAATACGAGCAGTACTTC CASSLGSGGPPQYEQYF
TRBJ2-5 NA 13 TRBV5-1 TGCGCCAGCAGCTTGGGGGGCGGAGAGACCCAGTACTTC CASSLGGGETQYF
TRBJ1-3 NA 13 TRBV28 TGTGCCAGCAGTTTACCCCAAGGGGACACCATATATTTT CASSLPQGDTIYF
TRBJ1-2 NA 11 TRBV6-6 TGTGCCAGCAGCGCTAACCCTGGCTACACCTTC CASSANPGYTF
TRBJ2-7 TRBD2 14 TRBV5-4 TGTGCCAGCAGCCCGGGACTAGCTAAATACGAGCAGTACTTC CASSPGLAKYEQYF
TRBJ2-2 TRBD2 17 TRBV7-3 TGTGCCAGCAGCTCACTAGCGGGAGGGCCGGACACCGGGGAGCTGTTTTTT CASSSLAGGPDTGELFF
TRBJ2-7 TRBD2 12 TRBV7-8 TGTGCCACCGGGACTAGCAGCTACGAGCAGTACTTC CATGTSSYEQYF
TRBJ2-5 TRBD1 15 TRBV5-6 TGTGCCAGCAGCCATAAGCGACAGGGTACGGAGACCCAGTACTTC CASSHKRQGTETQYF
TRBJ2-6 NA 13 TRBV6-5 TGTGCCAGCAGCCCAACTGGGGCCAACGTCCTGACTTTC CASSPTGANVLTF
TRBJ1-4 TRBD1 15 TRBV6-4 TGTGCCAGCAGGCGTCAGGGGGCGCAAGGTGAAAAACTGTTTTTT CASRRQGAQGEKLFF
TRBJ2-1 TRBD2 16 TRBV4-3 TGCGCCAGCAGCCATTCGACTAGCGGGAGATTAAATGAGCAGTTCTTC CASSHSTSGRLNEQFF
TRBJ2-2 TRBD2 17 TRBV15 TGTGCCACCAGCAGAGATATGAGCGGGAGAGGTGGCGGGGAGCTGTTTTTT CATSRDMSGRGGGELFF
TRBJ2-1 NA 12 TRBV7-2 TGTGCCAGCAGCGCACGGGGCAATGAGCAGTTCTTC CASSARGNEQFF
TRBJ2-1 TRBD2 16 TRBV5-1 TGCGCCAGCAGCTTGGGCCTAGCGGGAGCCTACAATGAGCAGTTCTTC CASSLGLAGAYNEQFF
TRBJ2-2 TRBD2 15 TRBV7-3 TGTGCCAGCAGCTTGGGACTAACAAACACCGGGGAGCTGTTTTTT CASSLGLTNTGELFF
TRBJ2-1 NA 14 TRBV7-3 TGTGCCAGCAGCTTACCTGGACAACGCGCTGAGCAGTTCTTC CASSLPGQRAEQFF
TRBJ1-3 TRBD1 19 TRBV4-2 TGTGCCAGCAGCCAAGATTATTTCCGGACAGGTAGCTCTGGAAACACCATATATTTT CASSQDYFRTGSSGNTIYF
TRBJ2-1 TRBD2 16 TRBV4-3 TGCGCCAGCAGCCAAGATGGTATTCGGGGGGAGGTTGAGCAGTTCTTC CASSQDGIRGEVEQFF
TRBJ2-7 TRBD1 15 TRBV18 TGTGCCAGCTCACCAGGGACAGGGTTTCCCTACGAGCAGTACTTC CASSPGTGFPYEQYF
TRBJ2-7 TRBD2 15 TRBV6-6 TGTGCCAGCAGTCCCTACGCGGGAGCGAACTACGAGCAGTACTTC CASSPYAGANYEQYF
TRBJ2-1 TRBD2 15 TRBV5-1 TGCGCCAGCAGCCCTGGACTAGCGGGATACAATGAGCAGTTCTTC CASSPGLAGYNEQFF
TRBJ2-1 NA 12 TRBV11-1 TGTGCCAGCAGTCCACTAAGGTTTGAGCAGTTCTTC CASSPLRFEQFF
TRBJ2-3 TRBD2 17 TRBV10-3 TGTGCCATCAGTGCCCCTACGAGCGGGAGGTTCACAGATACGCAGTATTTT CAISAPTSGRFTDTQYF
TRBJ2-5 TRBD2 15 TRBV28 TGTGCCAGCAGTCCCCGGACTAGCGGGAGTGAGACCCAGTACTTC CASSPRTSGSETQYF
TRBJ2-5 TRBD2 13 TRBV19 TGTGCCAGTAGGGCGGGAGGGGAAGAGACCCAGTACTTC CASRAGGEETQYF
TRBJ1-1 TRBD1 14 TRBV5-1 TGCGCCAGCAGCTGGGACAGGGAGAACACTGAAGCTTTCTTT CASSWDRENTEAFF
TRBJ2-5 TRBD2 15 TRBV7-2 TGTGCCAGCAGCATCCAGCGGGAGGGACAAGAGACCCAGTACTTC CASSIQREGQETQYF
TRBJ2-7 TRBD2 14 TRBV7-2 TGTGCCAGCAGCCTAGCGGGAGAGAGGAACGAGCAGTACTTC CASSLAGERNEQYF